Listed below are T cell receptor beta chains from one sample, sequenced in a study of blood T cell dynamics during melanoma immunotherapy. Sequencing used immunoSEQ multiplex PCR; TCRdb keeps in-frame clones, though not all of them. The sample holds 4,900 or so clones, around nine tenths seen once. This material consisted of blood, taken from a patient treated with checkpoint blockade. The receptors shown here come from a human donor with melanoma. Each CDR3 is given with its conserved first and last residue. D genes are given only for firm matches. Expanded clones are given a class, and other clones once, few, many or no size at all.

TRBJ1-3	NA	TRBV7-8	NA	CASSFPGNTIYF	TGTGCCAGCAGCTTTCCTGGAAACACCATATATTTT
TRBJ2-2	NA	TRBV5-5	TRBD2	CASSWKTPGLAGYGELFF	TGTGCCAGCAGCTGGAAGACTCCGGGACTAGCGGGATACGGGGAGCTGTTTTTT
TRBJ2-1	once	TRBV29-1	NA	CSVEPDTSYNEQFF	TGCAGCGTTGAGCCAGACACTTCCTACAATGAGCAGTTCTTC
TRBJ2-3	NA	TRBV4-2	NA	CASSRGDRGAPTDTQYF	TGTGCCAGCAGCCGCGGGGATAGGGGGGCCCCCACAGATACGCAGTATTTT
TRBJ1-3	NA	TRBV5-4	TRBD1	CASSLDRGENTIYF	TGTGCCAGCAGCTTGGACAGGGGGGAAAACACCATATATTTT
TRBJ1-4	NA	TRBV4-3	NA	CASSQSGLVEKLFF	TGCGCCAGCAGCCAGTCCGGGTTAGTTGAAAAACTGTTTTTT
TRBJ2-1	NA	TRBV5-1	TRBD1	CASSLPGTGSYNEQFF	TGCGCCAGCAGCTTGCCGGGGACAGGGTCCTACAATGAGCAGTTCTTC
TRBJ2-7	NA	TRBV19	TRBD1	CASSRDSDEQYF	TGTGCCAGTAGTCGGGACAGCGACGAGCAGTACTTC
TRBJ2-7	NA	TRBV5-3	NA	CARASYEQYF	TGTGCCAGAGCTTCCTACGAGCAGTACTTC
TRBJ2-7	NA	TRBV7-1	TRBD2	CASSPGGAGTYEQYF	TGTGCCAGCAGCCCAGGTGGAGCGGGAACCTACGAGCAGTACTTC
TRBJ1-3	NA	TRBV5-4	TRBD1	CASSGTDRGNTIYF	TGTGCCAGCAGCGGGACAGACAGGGGAAACACCATATATTTT
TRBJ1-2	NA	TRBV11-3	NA	CASSPTGNSGYTF	TGTGCCAGCAGCCCGACAGGCAATTCCGGCTACACCTTC
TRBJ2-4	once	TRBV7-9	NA	CASSLGPYEAKNIQYF	TGTGCCAGCAGCCTGGGACCTTACGAGGCCAAAAACATTCAGTACTTC
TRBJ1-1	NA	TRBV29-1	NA	CSVPHRMNTEAFF	TGCAGCGTTCCGCACAGGATGAACACTGAAGCTTTCTTT
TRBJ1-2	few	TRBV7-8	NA	CASSLEAGTGYTF	TGTGCCAGCAGCTTAGAGGCCGGCACAGGCTACACCTTC
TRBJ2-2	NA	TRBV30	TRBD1	CAWSVQGGQGSTGELFF	TGTGCCTGGAGTGTACAGGGGGGACAGGGTTCCACCGGGGAGCTGTTTTTT
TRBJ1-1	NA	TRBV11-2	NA	CASSFAGDLLEAFF	TGTGCCAGCAGCTTTGCAGGGGATCTGCTTGAAGCTTTCTTT
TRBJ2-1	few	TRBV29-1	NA	CSVTANEQFF	TGCAGCGTTACGGCCAATGAGCAGTTCTTC
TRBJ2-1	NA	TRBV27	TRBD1	CASSLGWGQLNEQFF	TGTGCCAGCAGTTTAGGGTGGGGACAGTTAAATGAGCAGTTCTTC
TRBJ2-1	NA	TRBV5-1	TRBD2	CASSFASGSTNEQFF	TGCGCCAGCAGCTTTGCTAGCGGGAGTACCAATGAGCAGTTCTTC
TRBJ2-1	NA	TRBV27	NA	CASSLAGSYNEQFF	TGTGCCAGCAGTTTAGCAGGCTCCTACAATGAGCAGTTCTTC
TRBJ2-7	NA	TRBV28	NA	CASSLYEGNLYEQYF	TGTGCCAGCAGTCTCTACGAGGGTAATCTCTACGAGCAGTACTTC
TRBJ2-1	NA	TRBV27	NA	CASSFQGLDNEQFF	TGTGCCAGCAGTTTTCAGGGACTGGACAATGAGCAGTTCTTC
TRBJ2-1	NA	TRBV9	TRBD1	CASSRTGSYNEQFF	TGTGCCAGCAGTCGGACAGGCTCCTACAATGAGCAGTTCTTC
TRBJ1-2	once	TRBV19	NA	CASSIGGPDTYGYTF	TGTGCCAGTAGTATTGGGGGACCGGATACCTATGGCTACACCTTC
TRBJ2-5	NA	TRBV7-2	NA	CASSLGGRAAETQYF	TGTGCCAGCAGCCTCGGCGGGCGGGCGGCGGAGACCCAGTACTTC
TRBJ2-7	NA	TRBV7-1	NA	CASSLRGTNRPYEQYF	TGTGCCAGCAGCTTACGGGGTACTAACAGGCCCTACGAGCAGTACTTC
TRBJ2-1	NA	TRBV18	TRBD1	CASSIGGTGDFREQFF	TGTGCCAGCTCCATAGGAGGGACAGGGGATTTCAGGGAGCAGTTCTTC
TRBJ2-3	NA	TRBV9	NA	CASSVAGATDTQYF	TGTGCCAGCAGCGTAGCGGGAGCCACAGATACGCAGTATTTT
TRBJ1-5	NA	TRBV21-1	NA	CASSRQIHYDSNQPQHF	TGTGCCAGCAGTAGACAAATCCACTACGATAGCAATCAGCCCCAGCATTTT
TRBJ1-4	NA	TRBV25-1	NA	CASSDSGNEKLFF	TGTGCCAGCAGTGACTCAGGGAATGAAAAACTGTTTTTT
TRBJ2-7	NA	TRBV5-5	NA	CASSLVYEQYF	TGTGCCAGCAGTCTGGTCTACGAGCAGTACTTC
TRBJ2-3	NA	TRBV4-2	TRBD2	CASSPRLAGVRADTQYF	TGTGCCAGCAGCCCCCGACTAGCGGGAGTGAGGGCAGATACGCAGTATTTT
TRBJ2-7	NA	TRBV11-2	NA	CASSLVGEQYF	TGTGCCAGCAGCTTAGTCGGCGAGCAGTACTTC
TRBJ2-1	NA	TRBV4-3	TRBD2	CASSQIAGASNEQFF	TGCGCCAGCAGCCAAATAGCGGGAGCCAGCAATGAGCAGTTCTTC
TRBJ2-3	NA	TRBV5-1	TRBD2	CASGQTSGSTDTQYF	TGCGCCAGCGGACAGACTAGCGGGAGCACAGATACGCAGTATTTT
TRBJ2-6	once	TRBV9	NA	CASSVGWGRGFSGANVLTF	TGTGCCAGCAGCGTAGGGTGGGGCAGGGGATTCTCTGGGGCCAACGTCCTGACTTTC
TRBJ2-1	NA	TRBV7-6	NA	CAGRREASGHNEQFF	TGTGCCGGCAGAAGGGAGGCCTCCGGACACAATGAGCAGTTCTTC
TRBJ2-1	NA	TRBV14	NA	CASSQGFPRLNEQFF	TGTGCCAGCAGCCAAGGTTTTCCGCGTCTCAATGAGCAGTTCTTC
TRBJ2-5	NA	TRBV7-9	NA	CASSLNGYQETQYF	TGTGCCAGCAGCTTAAACGGGTACCAAGAGACCCAGTACTTC
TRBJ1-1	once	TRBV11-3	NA	CASSLVSGTNTEAFF	TGTGCCAGCAGCTTAGTCTCCGGGACTAACACTGAAGCTTTCTTT
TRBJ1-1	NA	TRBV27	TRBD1	CASSRQGFGTEAFF	TGTGCCAGCAGTCGACAGGGGTTCGGGACTGAAGCTTTCTTT
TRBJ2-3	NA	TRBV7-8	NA	CASSWQNRQIGTDTQYF	TGTGCCAGCAGCTGGCAAAACAGACAGATAGGCACAGATACGCAGTATTTT